A single sample gave rise to the 17 T cell receptor beta chains below, sequenced in a study of T-cell memory formation after mild COVID-19. Using its own MiXCR run on the 5' RACE reads, TCRdb lists one record per CDR3 protein. Of about 110,000 distinct CDR3 sequences listed, 9.5% to 15% are singletons. The sample comprised PBMCs or a T cell subset sorted from them (not recorded which). Receptor source: an adult woman who had mild COVID-19 (a few samples of this study predate the infection). Cell type and time point are not known.

There are a few counts of this clonotype. The chain links TRBV4-3 to TRBJ2-7; 11 nucleotides match TRBD2. Germline lookup yields CDR1 LGHNA and CDR2 YSLEER. This CDR3 is 18 amino acids long. V shed 0 bases and J 5 bases; nucleotides not matched to a gene: 12. CDR3 region: CASSQDRVIAGGPNEQYF. CDR3 nucleotides: TGCGCCAGCAGCCAAGATCGGGTCATAGCGGGAGGGCCTAACGAGCAGTACTTC.

This clonotype occurred many times. This chain uses TRBV4-2 with TRBJ2-7, with TRBD1 as a possible D gene (6 bases). CDR3 length: 16 amino acids. CDR1 LGHNA and CDR2 YNFKEQ come from the germline V gene. Trimming shortened V by 0 bases and J by 2 bases, and 14 bases separated the two germline ends. The CDR3 DNA follows: TGTGCCAGCAGCCAAGATGGCAGGGGCGAGACCTACGAGCAGTACTTC. Translation: CASSQDGRGETYEQYF.

This clonotype was picked up a small number of times. The chain links TRBV9 to TRBJ2-2; D is undetermined. The V end was cut by 1 base, the J end by 5 bases, with 12 bases between. This CDR3 is 15 amino acids long. Germline lookup yields CDR1 SGDLS and CDR2 YYNGEE. The DNA of the CDR3 is TGTGCCAGCAGCGTATCTGGGATCACGACCGGGGAGCTGTTTTTT. It specifies CASSVSGITTGELFF.

On this clonotype itself: A clone one base away is much larger, so this may be a read error. The chain carries TRBV7-2 and TRBJ2-5; D uncertain. Trimming removed 0 bases from V and 1 base from J, with 3 bases in between. The CDR3 extends over 13 amino acids. Germline CDR1 SGHTA, CDR2 FQGNSA. CDR3 residues: CASSLAVQETQYF. CDR3 coding DNA: TGTGCCAGCAGCTTAGCAGTCCAAGAGACCCAGTACTTC.

The chain carries TRBV25-1 and TRBJ1-4; D not resolved. Trimming shortened V by 8 bases and J by 4 bases, and 11 bases separated the two germline ends. This CDR3 is built from 13 residues. From germline, CDR1 is MGHDK and CDR2 SYGVNS. The CDR3 nucleotides are TGTGCCAGCCAAAACCAAAATAATGAAAAACTGTTTTTT. Amino acid sequence: CASQNQNNEKLFF.

Only a few counts were recorded for this clonotype. The DNA for the CDR3 is TGCGCCAGCAGTCACCGAGGGACAGGGGGTCGAGGGAGGCATCAGCCCCAGCATTTT. Translation gives CASSHRGTGGRGRHQPQHF. This sequence joins TRBV23-1 and TRBJ1-5, with 11 bases that match TRBD1. TRBV23-1 is designated an ORF whose function remains uncertain. The CDR3 sequence is 19 residues long. V trimming: 3 bases; J trimming: 5 bases; junction bases outside the gene matches: 15.

The sample holds a few counts of this clonotype. CDR3 residues: CSALGTSGGYYEQYF. The CDR3 DNA reads as TGCAGCGCCCTTGGGACTAGCGGGGGTTACTACGAGCAGTACTTC. V usage is TRBV29-1 and J usage is TRBJ2-7, with TRBD2 matching 14 bases. The CDR3 is 15 amino acids. Trimming removed 7 bases from V and 3 bases from J; junction bases left unmatched: 8. Germline values: CDR1 SQVTM, CDR2 ANQGSEA.

The gene calls are TRBV10-3 and TRBJ2-5; perhaps TRBD2 as D (6 bases). CDR3 size: 17 residues. Trimming left V 0 bases short and J 4 bases short, with 18 bases between. Germline-derived CDR1 and CDR2 are ENHRY and SYGVKD. Here the CDR3 reads CAISESKYPGEIETQYF. The CDR3 DNA is TGTGCCATCAGTGAGTCGAAGTATCCGGGAGAAATAGAGACCCAGTACTTC.

This sequence joins TRBV12-3 or TRBV12-4 and TRBJ2-5; the match to TRBD2 covers 11 bases. V dropped 4 bases and J dropped 1; count of bases not matched to a gene: 2. This CDR3 has 15 residues. CDR3 loop: CASSWTSGPQETQYF. For the CDR3, the DNA is TGTGCCAGCAGTTGGACTAGCGGGCCCCAAGAGACCCAGTACTTC.

The chain couples TRBV18 to TRBJ1-4; D unresolved. Per the germline V gene, CDR1 is KGHSH and CDR2 is LQKENI. V was shortened by 3 bases and J by 6 bases, with 14 bases between the two germline ends. The CDR3 consists of 15 residues. The CDR3, as DNA: TGTGCCAGCTCACCGACCGGGCACGTGGATGAAAAACTGTTTTTT. Protein: CASSPTGHVDEKLFF.

V gene TRBV6-5 combines with J gene TRBJ1-2; D is unclear. V was cut by 8 bases and J by 7 bases, with 11 bases left in between. This CDR3 contains 11 residues. CDR1 is MNHEY, CDR2 SVGAGI, per germline. The CDR3 is CASGESGGYTF. The CDR3 DNA follows: TGTGCCAGCGGGGAATCCGGTGGCTACACCTTC.

This clonotype was picked up a small number of times. The chain uses TRBV2 and TRBJ1-1, with a possible D match to TRBD1 (5 bases). In germline, CDR1 is SNHLY, CDR2 FYNNEI. Trimming took 6 bases from V and 2 from J, leaving 19 bases between them. This CDR3 spans 16 amino acids. The CDR3 nucleotides read TGTGCCAGCAGGCGCGGCGGGTGGGGGTCCAACACTGAAGCTTTCTTT. It codes for CASRRGGWGSNTEAFF.

The chain couples TRBV21-1 to TRBJ1-2; the table's TRBD1 call for D was not verified on the DNA. TRBV21-1 is annotated as a pseudogene. The CDR3 is 15 amino acids. The CDR3 DNA reads as TGTGCCAGCAACCCCATACCTACAGGGACTAATGGCTACACCTTC. It is translated as CASNPIPTGTNGYTF.

This clonotype was detected only a few times. J is TRBJ2-5 and V is TRBV12-3 or TRBV12-4, with 7 bases matching TRBD1. V shed 6 bases and J 7 bases; nucleotides not matched to a gene: 5. The length of the CDR3 is 12 residues. CDR3 sequence reads: CASSRQGGTQYF. CDR3 DNA sequence: TGTGCCAGCAGCCGACAGGGCGGGACCCAGTACTTC.

This clonotype was counted many times. The V gene is TRBV15, the J gene TRBJ1-1, with D maybe TRBD1 (5 bases). Germline V lookup: CDR1 LNHNV, CDR2 YYDKDF (reference sequence). V was pared by 8 bases and J by 0 bases, with 19 bases between. The length of the CDR3 is 16 residues. CDR3 bases: TGTGCCACCGAATCCTCTATGACAGCTGTGAACACTGAAGCTTTCTTT. Translating gives CATESSMTAVNTEAFF.

This clonotype occurred many times. CDR3 sequence (DNA): TGCGCCAGCAGCTTGTACGACGGAGACCCACTGTGGAATGAGCAGTTCTTC. It codes for CASSLYDGDPLWNEQFF. J is TRBJ2-1 and V is TRBV5-1; D unclear. V was pared by 1 base and J by 7 bases, with 21 bases between. Germline V lookup: CDR1 SGHRS, CDR2 YFSETQ. CDR3 size: 17 residues.

This clonotype was counted a few times. This chain connects TRBV6-6 to TRBJ2-7, with TRBD2 identical over 12 bases. This CDR3 is 15 amino acids long. The ends lost 2 bases at V and 3 bases at J; junction bases unmatched: 2. CDR1 MNHNY and CDR2 SVGAGI come from the germline V gene (reference sequence). As DNA, the CDR3 is TGTGCCAGCAGTTACCCGACTAGCGGGAGCTACGAGCAGTACTTC. This translates into CASSYPTSGSYEQYF.